This TCR beta chain was documented in a study of T cells in Graves' hyperthyroidism and ophthalmopathy. Authors of the study amplified TCR beta CDR3 regions from RNA transcripts. Primed by the HTBI set, a first-round RT-PCR was run on the TCR CDR3. MiXCR, run by TCRdb on the multiplex PCR reads, gives a single entry per CDR3 protein. The table lists about 580,000 distinct CDR3 sequences, about 15% of them singletons, with about 5.8% in the top ten. Uncontrolled infection, other autoimmune disease, pregnancy and lactation each barred patients from inclusion. The CDR3 contains 17 residues. Between the trimmed V and J ends, which lost 5 bases and 6 bases, there was a span of 26 bases. Germline V CDR1 and CDR2: SNHLY, FYNNEI.

The material sequenced was blood. This clonotype was sampled from a woman aged 25 to 39 with Graves' hyperthyroidism that later progressed to Graves' ophthalmopathy. The chain employs TRBV2 and TRBJ2-7; D is perhaps TRBD1 or TRBD2 (7 bases each). CDR3 sequence reads: CASSSGGGPKQVGEQYF. Here the CDR3 DNA reads TGTGCCAGCAGTTCAGGGGGGGGGCCAAAGCAGGTGGGCGAGCAGTACTTC. The variable domain in full, with the rest retrieved from reference TRBV2 and TRBJ2-7, is EPEVTQTPSHQVTQMGQEVILRCVPISNHLYFYWYRQILGQKVEFLVSFYNNEISEKSEIFDDQFSVERPDGSNFTLKIRSTKLEDSAMYFCASSSGGGPKQVGEQYFGPGTRLTVT.